The 20 T cell receptor beta chains below come from one sample, sequenced in a study of CD8 T cells in ankylosing spondylitis. TCRdb redid the calling of the 5' RACE reads with MiXCR, one entry per CDR3 protein. The repertoire consists of more than 150,000 distinct CDR3 sequences, with 9.5% to 15% occurring once and the leading ten covering approximately 15%. The sequenced sample was blood, either unsorted or a sorted T cell fraction (not recorded which). These receptors were obtained from a male donor with ankylosing spondylitis or in good health (not recorded which).

This clonotype showed up many times. The gene calls are TRBV12-3 or TRBV12-4 and TRBJ2-5; TRBD1 aligns across 7 bases. V shed 4 bases and J 3 bases; nucleotides not matched to a gene: 11. The CDR3 runs to 16 residues. CDR3 in amino acids: CASSSPSTGTEETQYF. The DNA for the CDR3 is TGTGCCAGCAGTTCGCCTTCGACAGGGACGGAAGAGACCCAGTACTTC.

V gene TRBV11-3 combines with J gene TRBJ2-1; D perhaps matches TRBD2 (5 bases). This CDR3 is built from 16 residues. Per the germline V gene, CDR1 is SGHNT and CDR2 is YENEEA. V dropped 0 bases and J dropped 1 base, with 10 bases sitting between them. The CDR3 loop is CASSLDAGVSYNEQFF. DNA for the CDR3: TGTGCCAGCAGCTTAGATGCGGGCGTATCCTACAATGAGCAGTTCTTC.

This clonotype has more than one count but fewer than ten. V and J are TRBV7-9 and TRBJ2-6, with D maybe TRBD2 (5 bases). This CDR3 has 16 amino acids. V shed 5 bases and J shed 4 bases, with 15 bases lying between them. CDR1 and CDR2 (germline): SEHNR, FQNEAQ (reference sequence). CDR3 DNA: TGTGCCAGCAGCCTACCACTCCCGGGAGGGGCCAACGTCCTGACTTTC. Its protein product is CASSLPLPGGANVLTF.

This chain uses TRBV10-1 with TRBJ2-7; 7 positions match TRBD1. The germline gives CDR1 WNHNN, CDR2 SYGVQD (reference sequence). This CDR3 region has 14 residues. The V segment lost 6 bases and the J segment 0 bases; nucleotides outside the gene matches: 5. The CDR3 region is CASSLDRDSYEQYF. The CDR3 coding sequence is TGCGCCAGCAGCCTCGACAGGGACTCCTACGAGCAGTACTTC.

The J gene is TRBJ2-7, the V gene TRBV4-1; no firm D call. V lost 2 bases to trimming and J lost 0 bases, with 11 bases between them. Germline V gene data show CDR1 as MGHRA and CDR2 as YSYEKL. CDR3 length equals 15 residues. The CDR3 nucleotides read TGCGCCAGCAGCCAAACCCCGGACCCCTCCTACGAGCAGTACTTC. Amino acids: CASSQTPDPSYEQYF.

This clonotype was detected ten times or more. The V gene is TRBV29-1, the J gene TRBJ2-1; the D gene is possibly TRBD2 (5 bases). The germline V and J ends were trimmed by 0 bases and 8 bases, with 17 bases remaining between them. The CDR3 is 15 amino acids. CDR1 and CDR2 from the germline V gene are SQVTM and ANQGSEA. The CDR3 loop is CSVEDGRRAGDEQFF. The CDR3 DNA is TGCAGCGTTGAAGATGGCCGAAGGGCCGGGGATGAGCAGTTCTTC.

CDR3 sequence reads: CAWSVGRGEDYGYTF. CDR3 sequence (DNA): TGTGCCTGGAGTGTAGGCAGGGGAGAGGACTATGGCTACACCTTC. The genes are TRBV30 and TRBJ1-2; a possible D gene is TRBD1 (6 bases). The germline V gene has CDR1 GTSNPN and CDR2 SVGIG (reference sequence). V was clipped by 0 bases and J by 3 bases, with 14 bases between them. This CDR3 has 15 residues.

The chain links TRBV27 to TRBJ2-5; tentative D call: TRBD1 (6 bases). Germline CDR1 and CDR2: MNHEY and SMNVEV (reference sequence). V lost 6 bases and J lost 3, with 11 bases in between. The CDR3 has 13 amino acids. The DNA for the CDR3 is TGTGCCAGCAGGGAGAACAGGGAAGAGACCCAGTACTTC. It translates to CASRENREETQYF.

Written as DNA, the CDR3 is TGTGCCAGCAGTTCTCAGGGGGGTGGGTACACAGATACGCAGTATTTT. Its translation: CASSSQGGGYTDTQYF. This chain uses TRBV27 with TRBJ2-3, with D maybe TRBD1 (7 bases). CDR1 and CDR2 from the germline V gene are MNHEY and SMNVEV (reference sequence). V lost 4 bases and J 2 bases, leaving 16 bases between the germline ends. CDR3 length equals 16 residues.

This clonotype was seen a single time. V usage is TRBV7-8 and J usage is TRBJ2-7; possibly TRBD2 for D (6 bases). The length of the CDR3 is 13 residues. V was shortened by 7 bases and J by 3 bases, with 13 bases between the two germline ends. Germline loops: CDR1 SGHVS, CDR2 FQNEAQ. This chain's CDR3 is CASKGLPNYEQYF. CDR3 in DNA: TGTGCCAGCAAGGGACTTCCGAACTACGAGCAGTACTTC.

V and J are TRBV6-1 and TRBJ2-5; 8 positions agree with TRBD1. Germline V CDR1 and CDR2: MNHNS, SASEGT. The V and J ends lost 7 bases and 4 bases, in that order; junction bases with no gene match: 11. CDR3 length: 15 amino acids. CDR3 residues: CASTNNPTGGETQYF. CDR3 nucleotides: TGTGCCAGCACCAACAATCCAACAGGGGGAGAGACCCAGTACTTC.

This chain uses TRBV3-1 with TRBJ2-5; possibly TRBD2 for D (5 bases). Germline assignment: CDR1 LGHDT and CDR2 YNNKEL (reference sequence). The germline V and J ends were trimmed by 3 bases and 2 bases, with 13 bases remaining between them. The CDR3 totals 15 residues. The CDR3 protein is CASSHLAGGQETQYF. CDR3 coding DNA: TGTGCCAGCAGCCATTTGGCAGGAGGTCAAGAGACCCAGTACTTC.

This sequence joins TRBV5-5 and TRBJ2-1; D is possibly TRBD1 or TRBD2 (5 bases each). The V end was cut by 4 bases, the J end by 9 bases, with 11 bases between. This CDR3 comprises 12 residues. Germline V gives CDR1 SGHKS, CDR2 YYEKEE (reference sequence). CDR3 DNA sequence: TGTGCCAGCAGCCTCTTGGGGGTTGAGCAGTTCTTC. Residues: CASSLLGVEQFF.

The chain is built from TRBV12-3 or TRBV12-4 and TRBJ1-1; TRBD1 matches at 8 bases. J gave up 3 bases and V 7 bases, and 7 bases lay outside the gene matches. The CDR3 has 14 amino acids. The CDR3 protein is CASIAGGADTEAFF. The CDR3 DNA follows: TGTGCCAGCATCGCAGGGGGCGCGGACACTGAAGCTTTCTTT.

This clonotype was observed a few times. This sequence joins TRBV5-1 and TRBJ2-2; D gene unclear. Trimming took off 4 bases at V and 7 bases at J, with 11 bases between the two ends. Per the germline V gene, CDR1 is SGHRS and CDR2 is YFSETQ. The CDR3 is made up of 13 amino acids. The DNA of the CDR3 is TGCGCCAGCAGCCCCTCTACCGGCGGGGAGCTGTTTTTT. This translates into CASSPSTGGELFF.

V and J are TRBV11-2 and TRBJ2-5, with a tentative D call TRBD2 (5 bases). Germline V CDR1 and CDR2: SGHAT, FQNNGV. CDR3 size: 14 residues. V gave up 5 bases and J gave up 2 bases, with 12 bases separating them. CDR3 amino acids: CASSPPWEQETQYF. The CDR3 DNA reads TGTGCCAGCAGCCCCCCGTGGGAGCAAGAGACCCAGTACTTC. The entire variable domain, with the rest obtained from reference TRBV11-2 and TRBJ2-5, is as follows: EAGVAQSPRYKIIEKRQSVAFWCNPISGHATLYWYQQILGQGPKLLIQFQNNGVVDDSQLPKDRFSAERLKGVDSTLKIQPAKLEDSAVYLCASSPPWEQETQYFGPGTRLLVL.

V and J are TRBV6-6 and TRBJ2-3; D not resolved. Trimming took off 3 bases at V and 4 bases at J, with 8 bases between the two ends. CDR1 MNHNY and CDR2 SVGAGI come from the germline V gene (reference sequence). The CDR3 has 13 amino acids. The CDR3 loop is CASSYGVADTQYF. The CDR3, as DNA: TGTGCCAGCAGTTATGGGGTTGCAGATACGCAGTATTTT.

This clonotype was found a few times. The J gene is TRBJ2-7, the V gene TRBV7-2; no clear D gene. The CDR3 is 14 residues long. Germline CDR1 is SGHTA and CDR2 is FQGNSA. The V gene lost 5 bases and the J gene lost 2 bases, with 13 bases spanning the gap. The DNA of the CDR3 is TGTGCCAGCAGCCCGAACGAGCTTGCCTACGAGCAGTACTTC. It specifies CASSPNELAYEQYF.

The chain combines TRBV20-1 with TRBJ2-1, with 9 bases matching TRBD2. CDR3 length: 21 amino acids. V gave up 3 bases and J gave up 0 bases; unmatched junction bases: 21. In germline, CDR1 is DFQATT, CDR2 SNEGSKA (reference sequence). The CDR3 coding sequence is TGCAGTGCTAGTTTACCCCCCGGACTAGCGTCCTCCGGGGGCTCCTACAATGAGCAGTTCTTC. This sequence encodes CSASLPPGLASSGGSYNEQFF.

This clonotype was observed at least ten times. This CDR3 reads CSADGQNTEAFF. CDR3 nucleotides: TGCAGTGCGGATGGACAGAACACTGAAGCTTTCTTT. This sequence joins TRBV20-1 and TRBJ1-1; perhaps TRBD1 as D (5 bases). The V end lost 6 bases, the J end lost 1 base, and 9 bases lay between the germline ends. The CDR3 runs to 12 residues. The germline CDR1 and CDR2 sequences are DFQATT and SNEGSKA (reference sequence).